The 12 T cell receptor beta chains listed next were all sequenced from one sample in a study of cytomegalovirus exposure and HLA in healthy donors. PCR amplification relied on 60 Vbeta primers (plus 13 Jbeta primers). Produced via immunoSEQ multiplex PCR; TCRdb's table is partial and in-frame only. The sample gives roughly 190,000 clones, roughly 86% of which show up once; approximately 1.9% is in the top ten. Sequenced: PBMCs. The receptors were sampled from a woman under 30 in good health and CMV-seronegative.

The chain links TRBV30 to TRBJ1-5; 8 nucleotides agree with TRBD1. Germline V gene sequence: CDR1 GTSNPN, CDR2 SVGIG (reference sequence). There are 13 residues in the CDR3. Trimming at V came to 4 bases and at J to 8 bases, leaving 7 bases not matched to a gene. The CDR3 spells CAWTGGGGEPQHF. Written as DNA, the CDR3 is TGTGCCTGGACAGGGGGCGGCGGGGAGCCCCAGCATTTT.

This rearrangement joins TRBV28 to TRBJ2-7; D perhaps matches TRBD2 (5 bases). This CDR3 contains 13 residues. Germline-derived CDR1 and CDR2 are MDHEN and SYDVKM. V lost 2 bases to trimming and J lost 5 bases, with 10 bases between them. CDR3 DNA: TGTGCCAGCAGTTTAATGATGAGGGACGAGCAGTACTTC. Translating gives CASSLMMRDEQYF.

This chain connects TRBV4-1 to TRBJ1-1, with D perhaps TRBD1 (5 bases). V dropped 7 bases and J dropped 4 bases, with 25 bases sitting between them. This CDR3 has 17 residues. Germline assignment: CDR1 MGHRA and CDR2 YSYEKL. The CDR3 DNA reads TGCGCCAGCAAAGCGGGTCCGGGGGAAACTGTATTCACTGAAGCTTTCTTT. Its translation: CASKAGPGETVFTEAFF.

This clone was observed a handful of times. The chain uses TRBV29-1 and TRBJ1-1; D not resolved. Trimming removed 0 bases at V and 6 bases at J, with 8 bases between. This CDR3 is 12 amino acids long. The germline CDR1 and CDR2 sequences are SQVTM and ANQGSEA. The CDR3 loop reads CSVEDGEPEAFF. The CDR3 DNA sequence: TGCAGCGTTGAAGATGGGGAGCCTGAAGCTTTCTTT.

CDR3: CATYTGSGETQYF. The DNA of the CDR3 is TGTGCCACTTACACAGGGAGCGGAGAGACCCAGTACTTC. V and J are TRBV28 and TRBJ2-5; tentative D call: TRBD1 (6 bases). The CDR3 length is 13 residues. Germline V lookup: CDR1 MDHEN, CDR2 SYDVKM. Between the trimmed V and J ends, which lost 10 bases and 4 bases, there was a span of 16 bases.

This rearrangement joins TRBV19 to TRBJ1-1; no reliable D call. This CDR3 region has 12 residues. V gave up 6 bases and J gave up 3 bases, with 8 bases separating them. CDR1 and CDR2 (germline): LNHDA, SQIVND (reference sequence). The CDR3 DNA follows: TGTGCCAGTAGCTCGGTGGACACTGAAGCTTTCTTT. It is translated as CASSSVDTEAFF. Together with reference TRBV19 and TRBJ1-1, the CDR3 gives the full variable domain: DGGITQSPKYLFRKEGQNVTLSCEQNLNHDAMYWYRQDPGQGLRLIYYSQIVNDFQKGDIAEGYSVSREKKESFPLTVTSAQKNPTAFYLCASSSVDTEAFFGQGTRLTVV.

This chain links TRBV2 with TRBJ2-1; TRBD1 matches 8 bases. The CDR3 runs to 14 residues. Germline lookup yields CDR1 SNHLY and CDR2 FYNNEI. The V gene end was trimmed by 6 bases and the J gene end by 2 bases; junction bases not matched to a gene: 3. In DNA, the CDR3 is TGTGCCAGCAGCGACAGGGGACCCTACAATGAGCAGTTCTTC. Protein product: CASSDRGPYNEQFF.

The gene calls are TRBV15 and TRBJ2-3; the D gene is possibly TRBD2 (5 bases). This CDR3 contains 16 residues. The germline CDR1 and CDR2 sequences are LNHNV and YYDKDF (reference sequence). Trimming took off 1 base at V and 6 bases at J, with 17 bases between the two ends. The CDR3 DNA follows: TGTGCCACCAGCAGAGGAGGGCGGCCAGTGGTTGATACGCAGTATTTT. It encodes CATSRGGRPVVDTQYF.

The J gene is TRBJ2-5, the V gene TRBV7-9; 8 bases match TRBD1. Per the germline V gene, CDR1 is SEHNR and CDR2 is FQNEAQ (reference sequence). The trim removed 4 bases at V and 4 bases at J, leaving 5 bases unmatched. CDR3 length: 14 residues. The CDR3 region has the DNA TGTGCCAGCAGCTGGCAGGGGGCTGGAGAGACCCAGTACTTC. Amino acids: CASSWQGAGETQYF. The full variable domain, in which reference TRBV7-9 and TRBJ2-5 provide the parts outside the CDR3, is DTGVSQNPRHKITKRGQNVTFRCDPISEHNRLYWYRQTLGQGPEFLTYFQNEAQLEKSRLLSDRFSAERPKGSFSTLEIQRTEQGDSAMYLCASSWQGAGETQYFGPGTRLLVL.

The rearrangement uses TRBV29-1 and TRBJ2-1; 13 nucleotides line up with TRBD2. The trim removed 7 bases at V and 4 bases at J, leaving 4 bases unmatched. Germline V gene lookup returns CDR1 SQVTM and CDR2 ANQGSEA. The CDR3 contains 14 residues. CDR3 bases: TGCAGCGCGGGGGGACTAGCGGGGTACAATGAGCAGTTCTTC. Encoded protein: CSAGGLAGYNEQFF.

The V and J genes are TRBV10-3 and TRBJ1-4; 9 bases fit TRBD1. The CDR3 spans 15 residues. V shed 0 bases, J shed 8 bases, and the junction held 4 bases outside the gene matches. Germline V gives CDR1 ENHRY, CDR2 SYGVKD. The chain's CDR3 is CAISESGQGWEKLFF. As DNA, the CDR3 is TGTGCCATCAGTGAGTCGGGACAGGGATGGGAAAAACTGTTTTTT.

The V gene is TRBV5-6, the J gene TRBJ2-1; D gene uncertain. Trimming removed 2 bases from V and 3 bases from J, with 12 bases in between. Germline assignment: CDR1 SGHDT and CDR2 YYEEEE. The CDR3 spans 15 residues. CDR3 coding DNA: TGTGCCAGCAGCTTCGCGTCCTACCTCTACAATGAGCAGTTCTTC. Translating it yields CASSFASYLYNEQFF.